The rows below give T cell receptor beta chains drawn from one sample of a study of T-cell memory formation after mild COVID-19. TCRdb called the 5' RACE reads again in MiXCR, with one record for every CDR3 protein. The data hold 350,000 to 500,000 distinct CDR3 sequences, with 20% to 30% observed a single time. The specimen was PBMCs or a T cell subset sorted from them (not recorded which). The receptors stem from an adult woman who had mild COVID-19 (a few samples of this study predate the infection). Cell type and time point are not known. Each CDR3 is given with its conserved first and last residue. The order of the fields is J gene, V gene, D gene, clone size, CDR3 protein, CDR3 DNA. The D gene is left open where the match is weak. Expanded clones get a size class; other rows say once, few or many, or leave the size out.

J: TRBJ2-7; V: TRBV7-9; D: -; size: -; CDR3: CASSLELGKGSYEQYF; DNA: TGTGCCAGCAGCTTAGAGTTGGGAAAGGGCTCCTACGAGCAGTACTTC
J: TRBJ2-7; V: TRBV2; D: -; size: few; CDR3: CASIHRAFSYEQYF; DNA: TGTGCCAGCATCCACCGGGCCTTCTCTTACGAGCAGTACTTC
J: TRBJ1-1; V: TRBV12-3/TRBV12-4; D: -; size: many; CDR3: CASSLGQGSTEAFF; DNA: TGTGCCAGCAGTTTAGGGCAGGGGAGCACTGAAGCTTTCTTT
J: TRBJ2-1; V: TRBV30; D: TRBD2; size: -; CDR3: CAWTQREGGNEQFF; DNA: TGTGCCTGGACTCAACGGGAGGGGGGGAATGAGCAGTTCTTC
J: TRBJ2-1; V: TRBV29-1; D: TRBD2; size: -; CDR3: CSVSAGGPGEQFF; DNA: TGCAGCGTCTCAGCGGGAGGGCCGGGTGAGCAGTTCTTC
J: TRBJ2-7; V: TRBV12-3/TRBV12-4; D: -; size: -; CDR3: CASSLARVYEQYF; DNA: TGTGCCAGCAGTTTAGCGCGAGTCTACGAGCAGTACTTC
J: TRBJ1-2; V: TRBV12-3/TRBV12-4; D: -; size: many; CDR3: CASSSRRGAYGYTF; DNA: TGTGCCAGCAGTTCACGACGGGGAGCCTATGGCTACACCTTC
J: TRBJ2-1; V: TRBV3-1; D: -; size: -; CDR3: CASSQERSTEQFF; DNA: TGTGCCAGCAGCCAAGAACGTAGTACTGAGCAGTTCTTC
J: TRBJ2-1; V: TRBV4-2; D: -; size: few; CDR3: CASSQDLRVGVGEQFF; DNA: TGTGCCAGCAGCCAAGATCTGAGGGTAGGCGTGGGTGAGCAGTTCTTC
J: TRBJ1-1; V: TRBV7-9; D: TRBD1; size: once; CDR3: CASSLTGDGNTEAFF; DNA: TGTGCCAGCAGTCTTACAGGGGATGGGAACACTGAAGCTTTCTTT
J: TRBJ1-3; V: TRBV13; D: TRBD1; size: -; CDR3: CASSSGGSKFSIYF; DNA: TGTGCCAGCAGCTCAGGGGGGTCTAAGTTCTCCATATATTTT
J: TRBJ1-5; V: TRBV12-3/TRBV12-4; D: -; size: once; CDR3: CASRIGHQPQHF; DNA: TGTGCCAGCAGGATTGGGCATCAGCCCCAGCATTTT
J: TRBJ2-3; V: TRBV20-1; D: TRBD2; size: -; CDR3: CSARKPGTSGITDTQYF; DNA: TGCAGTGCTAGGAAGCCCGGGACTAGCGGGATCACAGATACGCAGTATTTT
J: TRBJ1-1; V: TRBV2; D: TRBD1; size: -; CDR3: CASSLDRASTEAFF; DNA: TGTGCCAGCAGTTTGGACAGGGCTAGCACTGAAGCTTTCTTT